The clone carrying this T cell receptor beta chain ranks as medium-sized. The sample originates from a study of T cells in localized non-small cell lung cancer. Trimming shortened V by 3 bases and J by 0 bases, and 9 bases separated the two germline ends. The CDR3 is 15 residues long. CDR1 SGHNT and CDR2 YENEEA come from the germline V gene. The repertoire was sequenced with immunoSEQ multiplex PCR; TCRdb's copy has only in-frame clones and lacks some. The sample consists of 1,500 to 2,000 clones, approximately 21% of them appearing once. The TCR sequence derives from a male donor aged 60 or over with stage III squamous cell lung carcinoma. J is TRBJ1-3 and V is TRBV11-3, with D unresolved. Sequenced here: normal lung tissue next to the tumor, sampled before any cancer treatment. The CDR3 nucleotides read TGTGCCAGCAGCTTGGCTGCCGTCTCTGGAAACACCATATATTTT. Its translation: CASSLAAVSGNTIYF.